The 10 T cell receptor beta chains reported below all come from one sample, sequenced in a study of cytomegalovirus exposure and HLA in healthy donors (dated by TCRdb to the late 2010s). The library was built by means of the immunoSEQ multiplex PCR assay. The multiplex PCR relied on a mix of 60 forward primers for TCR Vbeta segments and 13 reverse primers for TCR Jbeta segments. Imported from immuneACCESS, the table was reduced by TCRdb to in-frame sequences with V and J called. These copies leave out some clones; in studies compared against another copy, an unresolved V gene accounts for under half, and the cause of the remainder is not known. This sample has 50,000 to 65,000 clones in its table, and 65% to 75% of those were observed once. The biggest ten clones account for 5.4% of the sample. Material for sequencing was PBMCs. These receptors originate from a woman aged 25 to 39 in good health and CMV-seronegative.

This clone was seen just once. The chain uses TRBV28 and TRBJ1-5, with D tentatively TRBD1 (5 bases). CDR1 and CDR2 (germline): MDHEN, SYDVKM. This CDR3 is 18 amino acids long. Trimming shortened V by 2 bases and J by 5 bases, and 22 bases separated the two germline ends. In nucleotides, the CDR3 is TGTGCCAGCAGTTTAGTGGGGGGGGGAGGATTGTTAGATCAGCCCCAGCATTTT. It is translated as CASSLVGGGGLLDQPQHF.

V is TRBV28 and J is TRBJ2-7, with D perhaps TRBD2 (6 bases). The germline gives CDR1 MDHEN, CDR2 SYDVKM. The CDR3 loop spans 14 amino acids. V was clipped by 7 bases and J by 4 bases, with 17 bases between them. The chain's CDR3 is CASNRLGDLYEQYF. The CDR3 DNA sequence: TGTGCCAGCAACAGGTTGGGGGACTTATACGAGCAGTACTTC.

This clone was counted a few times. The genes are TRBV5-5 and TRBJ2-3; D is ambiguous. The V end lost 2 bases, the J end lost 0 bases, and 7 bases lay between the germline ends. CDR1 is SGHKS, CDR2 YYEKEE, per germline (reference sequence). The CDR3 extends over 14 amino acids. The CDR3 sequence is CASSLSSSTDTQYF. In DNA form, the CDR3 reads TGTGCCAGCAGCTTATCGAGCAGCACAGATACGCAGTATTTT.

The chain carries TRBV28 and TRBJ2-5; D remains ambiguous. TRBJ2-7 explains the end of the DNA better; the J call may be wrong. CDR1 MDHEN and CDR2 SYDVKM come from the germline V gene. The CDR3 loop spans 11 amino acids. CDR3 sequence reads: CASSLTYEQYF. The CDR3 DNA reads TGTGCCAGCAGTTTAACCTACGAGCAGTACTTC.

The chain uses TRBV19 and TRBJ1-2; no clear D gene. Germline assignment: CDR1 LNHDA and CDR2 SQIVND (reference sequence). The CDR3 totals 14 residues. The CDR3 DNA is TGTGTTTGTTTCAAACAGAAGACGGCATACGGCTACACCTTC. The encoded protein is CVCFKQKTAYGYTF.

Of note for this clone: Different DNA sequences within this sample yield the same CDR3. The rearrangement uses TRBV29-1 and TRBJ2-7; D might be TRBD2 (5 bases). Germline V gene lookup returns CDR1 SQVTM and CDR2 ANQGSEA. Trimming removed 4 bases at V and 2 bases at J, with 18 bases between. This CDR3 spans 15 amino acids. In DNA, the CDR3 is TGCAGCGTTGTTCTCGAGGGAGAGACGGCCTACGAGCAGTACTTC. It is translated as CSVVLEGETAYEQYF.

This clone has just a few counts. One junction end does not reproduce the germline sequence, and a read error may be involved. The chain carries TRBV5-4 and TRBJ2-1, with 10 nucleotides matching TRBD1. The CDR3 is made up of 17 amino acids. Germline V CDR1 and CDR2: SGHNT, YYREEE (reference sequence). CDR3 sequence reads: CAGSLGQRRTGGNEQFF. CDR3 in DNA: TGTGCCGGCAGCTTGGGGCAGAGGAGGACAGGGGGGAATGAGCAGTTCTTC. The whole variable domain, remainder taken from reference TRBV5-4 and TRBJ2-1, is ETGVTQSPTHLIKTRGQQVTLRCSSQSGHNTVSWYQQALGQGPQFIFQYYREEENGRGNFPPRFSGLQFPNYSSELNVNALELDDSALYLCAGSLGQRRTGGNEQFFGPGTRLTVL.

The chain is built from TRBV6-1 and TRBJ2-3, with TRBD1 matching 8 bases. V lost 6 bases and J lost 1; bases outside the gene matches: 6. The CDR3 totals 15 residues. The germline V gene encodes CDR1 MNHNS and CDR2 SASEGT. CDR3 sequence reads: CASREPGQGTDTQYF. CDR3 bases: TGTGCCAGCAGGGAACCGGGACAGGGCACAGATACGCAGTATTTT.

The gene calls are TRBV9 and TRBJ1-6, with D perhaps matching TRBD1 (5 bases). CDR3 length equals 15 residues. Germline assignment: CDR1 SGDLS and CDR2 YYNGEE. The V gene lost 1 base and the J gene lost 4 bases, with 9 bases spanning the gap. CDR3 bases: TGTGCCAGCAGCGTACAGGGCGAATATAATTCACCCCTCCACTTT. Translated: CASSVQGEYNSPLHF.

This chain joins TRBV9 and TRBJ2-1, with D maybe TRBD2 (6 bases). Germline V gene sequence: CDR1 SGDLS, CDR2 YYNGEE. V lost 3 bases, J lost 0 bases, and 13 bases lay in between. The CDR3 has 16 residues. DNA of the CDR3: TGTGCCAGCAGCGGCCTTAGCGGCAGCTCCTACAATGAGCAGTTCTTC. This gives the protein CASSGLSGSSYNEQFF.